This T cell receptor beta chain was found in a study of blood T cell repertoires in COVID-19. About the research overall: COVID-19 samples, acute and convalescent, were from the United States, Italy and Spain. PBMCs, B-cell-depleted T cells, or T cells provided the cDNA or gDNA that made up the material.

V was pared by 7 bases and J by 8 bases, with 10 bases of the junction left unmatched. CDR1 is SGHDT, CDR2 YYEEEE, per germline. CDR3 length equals 14 residues. In the original workflow: Estimated nucleated cell counts came from reference gene primer amplification. The protocol was immunoSEQ multiplex PCR, while the TCRdb copy is restricted to in-frame clones and leaves out a portion. V, J and clone size derive from that table, while D and trimming were established from the DNA sequence. The sample has 200,000 to 250,000 clones, around 83% seen once. The chain employs TRBV5-6 and TRBJ1-4; 8 nucleotides align to TRBD1. The sample consisted of peripheral blood. The receptor was derived from a woman between 45 and 60 years old with acute or convalescent COVID-19. The CDR3 nucleotides read TGTGCCAGCGAAACGGGCAGGGGGCAAGAAAAACTGTTTTTT. Its translation: CASETGRGQEKLFF.